A single sample is the source of the 19 T cell receptor beta chains below, sequenced in a study of early T cells in non-severe SARS-CoV-2 infection. A single record per CDR3 protein comes from TCRdb applying MiXCR to the 5' RACE reads. The sample gives roughly 40,000 distinct CDR3 sequences, approximately 6.3% of which show up once; around 7.7% is in the top ten. Sequences were derived from whole blood, sampled at baseline. Receptor source: an adult who was a healthcare worker with PCR-confirmed SARS-CoV-2 infection or an uninfected control (not recorded which).

This clonotype was found many times. This chain uses TRBV12-3 or TRBV12-4 with TRBJ2-3, with D maybe TRBD1 (6 bases). V was clipped by 5 bases and J by 4 bases, with 7 bases between them. This CDR3 comprises 12 residues. The CDR3 reads CASSQGPDTQYF. In DNA, the CDR3 is TGTGCCAGCAGTCAGGGGCCAGATACGCAGTATTTT.

This CDR3 is CASSLGQGNTGELFF. CDR3 bases: TGTGCCAGCAGTTTAGGACAGGGAAACACCGGGGAGCTGTTTTTT. The chain is built from TRBV12-3 or TRBV12-4 and TRBJ2-2; TRBD1 agrees at 7 bases. The J segment lost 2 bases and the V segment lost 1 base, leaving 1 base of the junction unmatched. There are 15 residues in the CDR3.

This clonotype was counted only a few times. This sequence joins TRBV19 and TRBJ2-3; D gene unclear. Germline V gene sequence: CDR1 LNHDA, CDR2 SQIVND (reference sequence). The CDR3 runs 10 residues. V was trimmed by 10 bases and J by 5 bases, leaving 7 bases between them. The CDR3 nucleotides read TGTGCCACCCTCGGAGATACGCAGTATTTT. It codes for CATLGDTQYF.

This clonotype was seen at least ten times. The chain uses TRBV5-1 and TRBJ2-3; perhaps TRBD2 as D (6 bases). In germline, CDR1 is SGHRS, CDR2 YFSETQ. This CDR3 has 17 amino acids. Deletions cut 1 base from V and 2 bases from J, with 17 bases between. CDR3 protein: CASSLPRGAGNTDTQYF. The CDR3 DNA sequence: TGCGCCAGCAGCTTGCCCCGGGGCGCGGGGAACACAGATACGCAGTATTTT. Together with reference TRBV5-1 and TRBJ2-3, the CDR3 gives the full variable domain: KAGVTQTPRYLIKTRGQQVTLSCSPISGHRSVSWYQQTPGQGLQFLFEYFSETQRNKGNFPGRFSGRQFSNSRSEMNVSTLELGDSALYLCASSLPRGAGNTDTQYFGPGTRLTVL.

This clonotype was seen repeatedly, ten times or more. The chain links TRBV29-1 to TRBJ2-7, with D maybe TRBD2 (6 bases). The germline V and J ends were trimmed by 7 bases and 2 bases, with 15 bases remaining between them. The V gene's germline CDR1 is SQVTM and CDR2 ANQGSEA. This CDR3 spans 13 amino acids. CDR3 residues: CSAQSGDAYEQYF. The CDR3, as DNA: TGCAGCGCCCAGTCGGGGGACGCCTACGAGCAGTACTTC.

The rearrangement uses TRBV7-9 and TRBJ1-2; no reliable D call. The germline V gene encodes CDR1 SEHNR and CDR2 FQNEAQ (reference sequence). Trimming took off 0 bases at V and 0 bases at J, with 8 bases between the two ends. This CDR3 contains 15 residues. The CDR3 sequence is CASSLAGAANYGYTF. Here the CDR3 DNA reads TGTGCCAGCAGCTTAGCGGGAGCAGCTAACTATGGCTACACCTTC.

The V call is TRBV28, the J call TRBJ1-1; TRBD1 aligns across 7 bases. The length of the CDR3 is 15 residues. CDR1 and CDR2 (germline): MDHEN, SYDVKM. The ends lost 5 bases at V and 0 bases at J; junction bases unmatched: 6. CDR3 in amino acids: CASSPWTGLNTEAFF. The CDR3 region has the DNA TGTGCCAGCAGTCCTTGGACAGGATTGAACACTGAAGCTTTCTTT.

This clonotype has at least ten counts. This rearrangement joins TRBV20-1 to TRBJ1-1, with 8 bases fitting TRBD1. This CDR3 is built from 12 residues. Losses at the gene ends were 7 bases for V and 5 bases for J; bases not matched to a gene: 6. Germline V gives CDR1 DFQATT, CDR2 SNEGSKA (reference sequence). CDR3 in DNA: TGCAGTGAGTTCAGGGGGCGAACTGAAGCTTTCTTT. It is translated as CSEFRGRTEAFF.

This clonotype was observed a handful of times. The V and J genes are TRBV12-3 or TRBV12-4 and TRBJ2-7, with TRBD1 identical over 11 bases. The CDR3 has 14 residues. V was clipped by 6 bases and J by 4 bases; unmatched bases: 5. This CDR3 reads CASSRGQGVYEQYF. The CDR3 DNA reads TGTGCCAGCAGCCGGGGACAGGGGGTGTACGAGCAGTACTTC.

This clonotype was observed many times. V gene TRBV6-2 or TRBV6-3 combines with J gene TRBJ1-5; D unresolved. The CDR3 sequence is 12 residues long. CDR1 and CDR2 (germline): MNHEY, SVGEGT. Trimming removed 7 bases from V and 7 bases from J, with 11 bases in between. CDR3 amino acids: CASTTEGQPQHF. CDR3 in DNA: TGTGCCAGCACCACAGAAGGGCAGCCCCAGCATTTT.

This chain joins TRBV27 and TRBJ2-7; 7 nucleotides line up with TRBD1. Germline trimming cut 4 bases from V and 2 bases from J; bases unmatched to any gene: 8. CDR1 MNHEY and CDR2 SMNVEV come from the germline V gene (reference sequence). This CDR3 spans 15 amino acids. CDR3 loop: CASSSRPGQAYEQYF. CDR3 sequence (DNA): TGTGCCAGCAGTTCCAGACCTGGACAGGCCTACGAGCAGTACTTC.

This clonotype was counted only a few times. This chain links TRBV5-4 with TRBJ2-3; TRBD1 matches 7 bases. CDR1 is SGHNT and CDR2 is YYREEE in the germline V gene (reference sequence). The length of the CDR3 is 16 residues. J was trimmed by 4 bases and V by 1 base; bases with no gene match: 9. CDR3 coding DNA: TGTGCCAGCAGCTTGTTCTACGACAGGGCAGCAGATACGCAGTATTTT. Its translation: CASSLFYDRAADTQYF. The full variable domain, with the rest looked up from reference TRBV5-4 and TRBJ2-3, is ETGVTQSPTHLIKTRGQQVTLRCSSQSGHNTVSWYQQALGQGPQFIFQYYREEENGRGNFPPRFSGLQFPNYSSELNVNALELDDSALYLCASSLFYDRAADTQYFGPGTRLTVL.

This clonotype was detected only a few times. The J gene is TRBJ2-7, the V gene TRBV7-8, with no clear D. V gave up 1 base and J gave up 0 bases, with 10 bases separating them. The germline V gene has CDR1 SGHVS and CDR2 FQNEAQ. There are 15 residues in the CDR3. The CDR3 loop reads CASSLEFLSSYEQYF. The CDR3 DNA sequence: TGTGCCAGCAGCTTAGAGTTTCTCAGCTCCTACGAGCAGTACTTC. Looking up the rest from reference TRBV7-8 and TRBJ2-7 gives the full variable domain: GAGVSQSPRYKVAKRGQDVALRCDPISGHVSLFWYQQALGQGPEFLTYFQNEAQLDKSGLPSDRFFAERPEGSVSTLKIQRTQQEDSAVYLCASSLEFLSSYEQYFGPGTRLTVT.

This clonotype was observed at least ten times. This chain links TRBV11-2 with TRBJ1-3; D perhaps matches TRBD1 (6 bases). CDR3 length: 18 amino acids. The V end lost 6 bases, the J end lost 0 bases, and 21 bases lay between the germline ends. From germline, CDR1 is SGHAT and CDR2 FQNNGV. CDR3 amino acids: CASSFLGFGQYSGNTIYF. CDR3 sequence (DNA): TGTGCCAGCAGTTTCTTAGGGTTTGGACAGTACTCTGGAAACACCATATATTTT.

This clonotype is medium-sized by share. The chain carries TRBV18 and TRBJ1-2; no clear D. This CDR3 has 14 amino acids. The V and J ends lost 6 bases and 9 bases respectively, with 20 bases between them. Germline V gene data show CDR1 as KGHSH and CDR2 as LQKENI. The CDR3 sequence is CASSSNEAPASYTF. In nucleotides, the CDR3 is TGTGCCAGCTCCTCGAACGAGGCGCCGGCGAGCTACACCTTC.

This clonotype has a handful of counts. The chain is built from TRBV2 and TRBJ2-3; 10 positions match TRBD2. The J segment lost 2 bases and the V segment lost 2 bases, leaving 4 bases of the junction unmatched. The CDR3 consists of 16 residues. Germline CDR1 reads SNHLY; CDR2 reads FYNNEI. In DNA form, the CDR3 reads TGTGCCAGCAGTGAACGTAGCGGGGGGCTCACAGATACGCAGTATTTT. As protein: CASSERSGGLTDTQYF.

Ten or more counts support this clonotype. The chain combines TRBV27 with TRBJ2-3; D unclear. V gave up 7 bases and J gave up 2 bases, with 4 bases separating them. CDR3 length equals 11 residues. Germline V gene data show CDR1 as MNHEY and CDR2 as SMNVEV (reference sequence). This chain's CDR3 is CASTSTDTQYF. The CDR3 DNA sequence: TGTGCCAGCACCTCCACAGATACGCAGTATTTT.

Many counts were recorded for this clonotype. The genes are TRBV28 and TRBJ1-1; 7 bases line up with TRBD1. The CDR3 extends over 14 amino acids. V trimming: 6 bases; J trimming: 5 bases; junction bases outside the gene matches: 9. CDR1 MDHEN and CDR2 SYDVKM come from the germline V gene. The CDR3, as DNA: TGTGCCAGCAGCAAACAGGGGCGGGTGACTGAAGCTTTCTTT. Translation: CASSKQGRVTEAFF.

This clonotype came up many times. The chain combines TRBV29-1 with TRBJ1-1, with 7 bases aligning to TRBD1. From germline, CDR1 is SQVTM and CDR2 ANQGSEA. The CDR3 sequence is 12 residues long. Trimming removed 4 bases from V and 3 bases from J; junction bases left unmatched: 2. CDR3 loop: CSVGQGDTEAFF. The CDR3 DNA is TGCAGCGTTGGACAGGGTGACACTGAAGCTTTCTTT.